This T cell receptor beta chain stems from a study of shared clonotypes between healthy human individuals. General study points: The four-donor shared clonotypes exceeded non-shared clonotypes in generation probability, with non-shared ones scoring lower.

The authors split each subset's genomic DNA evenly across several immunoSEQ plates. Generated by immunoSEQ multiplex PCR, the TCRdb table keeps only in-frame clones and is missing some. The data contain some 1 million clones, 60% to 80% of them singletons. The CDR3 covers 15 residues. CDR1 is SGHRS, CDR2 YFSETQ, per germline. Unmatched junction bases numbered 3, after V lost 4 bases and J lost 5 bases. Concerning this clone itself: Its specificity is not known.

Splitting the CD4+ cells yielded a CD45RA+ naive subset and a CD45RA-negative memory subset. The chain uses TRBV5-1 and TRBJ2-2, with 12 positions matching TRBD1. This clonotype was sampled from a man aged 18 to 29 in good health. Sequencing was done on a sample of memory CD4+ T cells sorted from blood. This sample's subset: CD45RA-negative fraction. The CDR3 DNA follows: TGCGCCAGCAGCGGGACAGGGGGCGATACCGGGGAGCTGTTTTTT. Translated, it gives CASSGTGGDTGELFF.